This record covers a single TCR beta chain. Generated by immunoSEQ multiplex PCR, the TCRdb table keeps only in-frame clones and is missing some. This sample has about 20,000 clones, with 70% to 90% found just once. The sample originates from a study of T cell changes during pregnancy in multiple sclerosis. CDR3 length: 15 residues. V lost 4 bases and J lost 7; bases outside the gene matches: 12. In germline, CDR1 is SQVTM, CDR2 ANQGSEA. The TCR comes from a female donor in good health, enrolled as a control in a pregnancy study. The sample in question was CD8+ T cells from peripheral blood mononuclear cells, obtained in the second trimester of pregnancy. This chain links TRBV29-1 with TRBJ2-1; 8 positions match TRBD2. This CDR3 reads CSVVPSLSGGNEQFF. CDR3 sequence (DNA): TGCAGCGTTGTTCCCAGCCTTTCGGGGGGGAATGAGCAGTTCTTC.